The clone carrying this T cell receptor (beta chain) has a single count. The sample belongs to a study of blood T cell repertoires in COVID-19. Study as a whole: Donors in the United States, Italy and Spain gave samples during acute or convalescent COVID-19.

CDR3 length: 13 amino acids. Between the trimmed V and J ends, which lost 4 bases and 9 bases, there was a span of 16 bases. Per germline, CDR1 KGHSH and CDR2 LQKENI. The table came from immunoSEQ multiplex PCR; TCRdb's copy has only in-frame clones and leaves some out. Of around 28,000 clones detected, 80% to 90% appear once; the ten largest clones hold less than 35%. Sample: peripheral blood. The J gene is TRBJ2-7, the V gene TRBV18; the D gene is possibly TRBD2 (6 bases). The sequence was collected from an elderly woman with COVID-19, enrolled during active disease. The CDR3 here is CASSRGNGFGQYF. CDR3 DNA: TGTGCCAGCTCACGCGGGAACGGATTCGGGCAGTACTTC.